The present entry profiles one T cell receptor (beta chain) with its context. A 5'RACE template-switching step, the method used to make TCR cDNA, added a universal primer site and UMIs. Using its own MiXCR run on the 5' RACE reads, TCRdb lists one record per CDR3 protein. The sample comprises 450,000 to 600,000 distinct CDR3 sequences, roughly 12% of which are singletons, and about 14% rests with the top ten. This sample is part of a study of T cells after yellow fever vaccination. Study in general: Preparation used SMART-Seq v4 Ultra Low Input for the low-cell-number fractions.

Trimming removed 2 bases from V and 4 bases from J, with 12 bases in between. CDR3 length: 15 residues. CDR1 and CDR2 (germline): SGHTA, FQGNSA. V and J are TRBV7-2 and TRBJ2-1; possibly TRBD2 for D (6 bases). The sample consisted of PBMCs, taken on the day of the yellow fever booster vaccination. The TCR sequence derives from a man aged 25-40 years who received the YFV17D yellow fever vaccine. CDR3 coding DNA: TGTGCCAGCAGCTTATCTAGGGACTTTTACAATGAGCAGTTCTTC. Amino acids: CASSLSRDFYNEQFF.